What follows describes a single TCR beta chain. The sample originates from a study of blood T cell repertoires in COVID-19. Germline-derived CDR1 and CDR2 are SGDLS and YYNGEE. The length of the CDR3 is 14 residues. Trimming shortened V by 2 bases and J by 7 bases, and 13 bases separated the two germline ends. Clones were sequenced by immunoSEQ multiplex PCR, and TCRdb holds only the in-frame ones, with some missing. The sample shows about 140,000 clones, approximately 90% of them seen only once. The clonotype originates from a woman in her thirties or forties with acute or convalescent COVID-19. The chain couples TRBV9 to TRBJ2-1; D might be TRBD2 (5 bases). The sample was peripheral blood. CDR3 in DNA: TGTGCCAGCAGCGTCCGGGATCCCGGGAATGAGCAGTTCTTC. This sequence encodes CASSVRDPGNEQFF.